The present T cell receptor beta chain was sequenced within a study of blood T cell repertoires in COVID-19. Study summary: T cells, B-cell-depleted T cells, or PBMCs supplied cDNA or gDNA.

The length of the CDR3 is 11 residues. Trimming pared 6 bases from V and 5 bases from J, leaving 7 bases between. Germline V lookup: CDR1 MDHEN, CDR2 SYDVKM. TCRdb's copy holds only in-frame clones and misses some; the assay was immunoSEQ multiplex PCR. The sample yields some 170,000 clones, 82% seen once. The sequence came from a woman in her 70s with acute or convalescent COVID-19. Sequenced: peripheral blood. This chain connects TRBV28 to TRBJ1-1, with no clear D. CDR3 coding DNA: TGTGCCAGCAGGGGGAGGACTGAAGCTTTCTTT. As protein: CASRGRTEAFF.